This T cell receptor (beta chain) was documented in a study of CD8 T cells in Susac syndrome. Study-level information: The sequenced Susac syndrome patients comprised roughly 6 with active disease and about 8 in remission.

As for this clonotype: Its antigen is still unknown.

Findings and caveats of the study: Peak Susac CD8+ clonal expansion was seen in TEMRA cells and active patients.

It was with random hexamers that about 0.45 to 1 ug RNA was reverse transcribed. TCRdb itself ran the immunoSEQ multiplex PCR reads through MiXCR, one entry per CDR3 protein. The sample has roughly 52,000 distinct CDR3 sequences, 95% seen once; the top ten hold 0.75%. From blood CD8+ and CD4+ T cells, TCR beta sequences were generated. This CDR3 region has 15 residues. Germline CDR1 and CDR2: DFQATT and SNEGSKA (reference sequence). J lost 6 bases, V lost 2 bases, and 9 bases had no gene match. The chain joins TRBV20-1 to TRBJ2-2; 7 bases map to TRBD2. The sequenced material came from CD8+ T cells from PBMCs. This TCR derives from a human donor with Susac syndrome. As DNA, the CDR3 is TGCAGTGCTAGAATGGGCCTGGGGGGGGCCGGGGAGCTGTTTTTT. The encoded protein is CSARMGLGGAGELFF.